The clone carrying this T cell receptor beta chain was picked up many times. What it binds is unknown. This entry belongs to a study of response to subunit inactivated influenza vaccine. Study-wide results and limits: With each seasonal influenza vaccination, the authors suggested, few new T cells are recruited.

V was shortened by 3 bases and J by 0 bases, with 9 bases between the two germline ends. Per germline, CDR1 DFQATT and CDR2 SNEGSKA (reference sequence). CDR3 length: 13 residues. A single record per CDR3 protein comes from TCRdb applying MiXCR to the RT-PCR reads. The data show 650,000 to 800,000 distinct CDR3 sequences, approximately 15% seen once. Sequencing used PBMCs from blood, obtained roughly 2 weeks before vaccination. The TCR originated in a man in his fifties or sixties who received an inactivated influenza vaccine. The chain employs TRBV20-1 and TRBJ2-7; D tentatively fits TRBD1 or TRBD2 (5 bases each). The CDR3 DNA follows: TGCAGTGCTAGCGGGACGAGCTCCTACGAGCAGTACTTC. Encoded protein: CSASGTSSYEQYF.